This T cell receptor beta chain was sequenced for a study of T-cell reconstitution after alpha-beta-depleted transplantation in children. In this sample, this clonotype turned up a few times. It was with unique molecular identifiers that the TCRbeta library was prepared. TCRdb redid the calling of the PCR reads with MiXCR, one entry per CDR3 protein. Found here are 640,000 or so distinct CDR3 sequences, approximately 16% of them singletons; the top ten hold 1.1%. The length of the CDR3 is 11 residues. Trimming took off 3 bases at V and 6 bases at J, with 4 bases between the two ends. From germline, CDR1 is MNHNS and CDR2 SASEGT.

The chain has TRBV6-1 and TRBJ2-3; D not resolved. The receptor was derived from a human donor who donated a stem cell graft to a child with acute myeloid leukemia. The sequencing used PBMCs from the stem cell graft donor, collected from the stem cell graft. DNA of the CDR3: TGTGCCAGCAGTGACGACGATACGCAGTATTTT. The encoded protein is CASSDDDTQYF.